One TCR beta chain is described in this entry. Its specificity is unknown. The data are from a study of cytomegalovirus exposure and HLA in healthy donors. Study-wide points: Among TCR beta chains, those listed as cytomegalovirus-associated numbered over 150. In vitro, three CMV-associated chains proved specific for CMV antigens. A later analysis found first-cohort TCR clusters tended to co-occur in the 95 to 150 validation repertoires.

The protocol was immunoSEQ multiplex PCR, while the TCRdb copy is restricted to in-frame clones and leaves out a portion. Of some 77,000 clones in the sample, about 94% are singletons; the top ten hold around 1.5%. CDR1 is SGHAT and CDR2 is FQNNGV in the germline V gene. The CDR3 sequence is 13 residues long. The V gene lost 3 bases and the J gene lost 7 bases, with 12 bases spanning the gap. The sample consisted of PBMCs. The TCR originated in a man aged 18 to 29 in good health and CMV-seropositive. The chain employs TRBV11-2 and TRBJ1-2; D possibly corresponds to TRBD1 (5 bases). The CDR3 bases are TGTGCCAGCAGCTTTAGCCAGGGCGGTGGCTACACCTTC. This encodes CASSFSQGGGYTF.